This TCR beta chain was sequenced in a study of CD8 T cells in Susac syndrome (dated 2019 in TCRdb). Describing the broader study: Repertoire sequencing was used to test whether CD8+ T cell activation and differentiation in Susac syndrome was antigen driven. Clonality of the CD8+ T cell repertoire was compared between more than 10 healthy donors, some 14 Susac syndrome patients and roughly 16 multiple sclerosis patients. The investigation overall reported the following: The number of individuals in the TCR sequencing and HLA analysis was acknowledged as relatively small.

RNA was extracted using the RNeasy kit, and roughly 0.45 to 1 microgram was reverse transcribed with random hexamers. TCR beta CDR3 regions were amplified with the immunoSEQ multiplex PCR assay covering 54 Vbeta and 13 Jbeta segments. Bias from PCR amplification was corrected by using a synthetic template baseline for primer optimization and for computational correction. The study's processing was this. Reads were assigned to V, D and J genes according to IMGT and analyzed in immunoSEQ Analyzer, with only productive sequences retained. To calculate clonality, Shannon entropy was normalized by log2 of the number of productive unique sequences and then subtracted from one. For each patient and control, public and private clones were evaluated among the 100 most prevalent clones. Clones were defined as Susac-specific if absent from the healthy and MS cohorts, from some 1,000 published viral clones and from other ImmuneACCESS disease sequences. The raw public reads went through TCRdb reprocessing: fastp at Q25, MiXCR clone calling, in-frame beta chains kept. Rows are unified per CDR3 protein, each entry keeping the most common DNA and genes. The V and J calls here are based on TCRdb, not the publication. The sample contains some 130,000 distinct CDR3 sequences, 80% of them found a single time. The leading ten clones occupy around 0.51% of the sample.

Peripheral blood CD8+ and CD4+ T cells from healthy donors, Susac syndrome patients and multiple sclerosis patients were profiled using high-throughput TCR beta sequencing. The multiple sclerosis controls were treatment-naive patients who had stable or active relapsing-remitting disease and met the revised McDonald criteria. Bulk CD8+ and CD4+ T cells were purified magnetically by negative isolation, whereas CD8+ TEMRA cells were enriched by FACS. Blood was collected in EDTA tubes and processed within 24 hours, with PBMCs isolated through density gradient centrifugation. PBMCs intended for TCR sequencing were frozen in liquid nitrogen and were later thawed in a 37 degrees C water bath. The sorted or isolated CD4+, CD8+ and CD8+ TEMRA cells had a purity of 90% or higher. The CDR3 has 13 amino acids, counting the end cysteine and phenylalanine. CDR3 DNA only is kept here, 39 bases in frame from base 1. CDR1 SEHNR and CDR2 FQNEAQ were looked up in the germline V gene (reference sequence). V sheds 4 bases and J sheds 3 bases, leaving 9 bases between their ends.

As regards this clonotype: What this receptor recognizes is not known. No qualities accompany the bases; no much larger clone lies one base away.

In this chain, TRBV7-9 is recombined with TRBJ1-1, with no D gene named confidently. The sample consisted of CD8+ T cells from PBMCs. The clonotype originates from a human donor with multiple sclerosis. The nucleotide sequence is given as TGTGCCAGCAGCTCTATTATGGACACTGAAGCTTTCTTT. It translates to CASSSIMDTEAFF.